The 12 T cell receptor beta chains given below trace back to one sample, sequenced in a study of cytomegalovirus exposure and HLA in healthy donors. The PCR contained 60 Vbeta and 13 Jbeta primers. Profiled with immunoSEQ multiplex PCR; TCRdb holds only in-frame clones, not every one. The sample holds approximately 180,000 clones; around 87% are singletons and the top ten take approximately 1.9%. Sequenced sample: PBMCs. The receptor set was obtained from a woman between 18 and 30 years old in good health and CMV-seronegative.

This clone was seen once. The chain has TRBV11-2 and TRBJ2-3; 9 bases map to TRBD2. V gave up 5 bases and J gave up 5 bases; unmatched junction bases: 8. The V gene's germline CDR1 is SGHAT and CDR2 FQNNGV. The length of the CDR3 is 15 residues. CDR3 DNA: TGTGCCAGCAGCCCCAGCGGGGGGCCCAGAGATACGCAGTATTTT. Translated, it gives CASSPSGGPRDTQYF.

This clone was seen a single time. The chain combines TRBV7-9 with TRBJ2-2; D unresolved. The germline V gene has CDR1 SEHNR and CDR2 FQNEAQ (reference sequence). The CDR3 has 12 residues. With 1 base removed from V and 16 bases from J, the gap between germline ends came to 13 bases. The CDR3 reads CASSLVERLPFF. CDR3 bases: TGTGCCAGCAGCTTAGTAGAGAGGTTGCCGTTTTTT.

The CDR3 DNA follows: TGTGCCAGCAGTTACTCATACACAGATACGCAGTATTTT. The encoded protein is CASSYSYTDTQYF. The chain uses TRBV6-5 and TRBJ2-3; D gene unclear. Germline V gives CDR1 MNHEY, CDR2 SVGAGI. The ends were cut back, 0 bases at V and 2 bases at J, with 3 bases in the middle. The CDR3 runs to 13 residues.

To note about this clone: This CDR3 is also generated by other DNA sequences in the sample. This chain joins TRBV4-3 and TRBJ1-1; D might be TRBD1 (5 bases). The V and J ends lost 0 bases and 3 bases respectively, with 8 bases between them. From germline, CDR1 is LGHNA and CDR2 YSLEER. The CDR3 has 14 amino acids. The chain's CDR3 is CASSQDGGDTEAFF. The CDR3 DNA sequence: TGCGCCAGCAGCCAAGACGGGGGAGACACTGAAGCTTTCTTT.

V gene TRBV19 combines with J gene TRBJ1-4; D is uncertain. Germline V gene sequence: CDR1 LNHDA, CDR2 SQIVND (reference sequence). V was clipped by 9 bases and J by 3 bases, with 5 bases between them. The CDR3 runs 11 residues. The CDR3 bases are TGTGCCAGCACTGCTAATGAAAAACTGTTTTTT. This encodes CASTANEKLFF.

The sample holds a few counts of this clone. The J gene is TRBJ2-5, the V gene TRBV5-6, with D possibly matching TRBD1 (5 bases). Per germline, CDR1 SGHDT and CDR2 YYEEEE. This CDR3 has 15 amino acids. Trimming cost V 6 bases and J 4 bases, with 19 bases left between them. CDR3 amino acids: CASTTYQGARETQYF. The CDR3, as DNA: TGTGCCAGCACCACGTACCAAGGGGCTCGAGAGACCCAGTACTTC.

The V call is TRBV11-2, the J call TRBJ2-7; TRBD2 matches at 10 bases. Trimming cost V 1 base and J 7 bases; bases outside gene matches: 19. The CDR3 consists of 19 residues. From germline, CDR1 is SGHAT and CDR2 FQNNGV. The CDR3 DNA is TGTGCCAGCAGCTTAGTGGCCCTCAGCGGGAGGGCCTCTGCTTGGGAGCAGTACTTC. This codes for CASSLVALSGRASAWEQYF.

The V gene is TRBV5-6, the J gene TRBJ2-7; D is possibly TRBD2 (5 bases). V was cut by 0 bases and J by 3 bases, with 10 bases left in between. The CDR3 is made up of 14 amino acids. Germline V gene data show CDR1 as SGHDT and CDR2 as YYEEEE. The CDR3 reads CASSLVPEDYEQYF. CDR3 nucleotide sequence: TGTGCCAGCAGCTTGGTGCCGGAGGACTACGAGCAGTACTTC.

The V gene is TRBV6-1, the J gene TRBJ1-1; tentatively, D is TRBD1 (6 bases). The CDR3 sequence is 13 residues long. The ends were cut back, 4 bases at V and 1 base at J, with 7 bases in the middle. The V gene's germline CDR1 is MNHNS and CDR2 SASEGT. The CDR3, as DNA: TGTGCCAGCAGTGGGACAGAGAACACTGAAGCTTTCTTT. Its translation is CASSGTENTEAFF.

V usage is TRBV4-1 and J usage is TRBJ2-5; 7 positions match TRBD2. The CDR3 covers 16 residues. J gave up 11 bases and V 1 base, and 16 bases lay outside the gene matches. The V gene's germline CDR1 is MGHRA and CDR2 YSYEKL. As DNA, the CDR3 is TGCGCCAGCAGCCAAGGGACGCGGGAGCTGGCCTATGAGCAGTACTTC. Its protein product is CASSQGTRELAYEQYF.

The chain recombines TRBV5-1 with TRBJ1-1; D is unresolved. Germline-derived CDR1 and CDR2 are SGHRS and YFSETQ. CDR3 length equals 15 residues. Trimming removed 0 bases at V and 4 bases at J, with 13 bases between. CDR3 region: CASSLERVGITEAFF. The CDR3, as DNA: TGCGCCAGCAGCTTGGAAAGGGTCGGGATCACTGAAGCTTTCTTT.

The chain combines TRBV9 with TRBJ2-3; 12 bases are shared with TRBD2. Germline V lookup: CDR1 SGDLS, CDR2 YYNGEE. Trimming cost V 4 bases and J 2 bases; bases outside gene matches: 8. There are 17 residues in the CDR3. The CDR3 region has the DNA TGTGCCAGCAGCTGGACTAGCGGGAACACTGCCACAGATACGCAGTATTTT. Protein sequence: CASSWTSGNTATDTQYF.